A single sample is the source of the 15 T cell receptor beta chains below, sequenced in a study of cytomegalovirus exposure and HLA in healthy donors. Libraries were prepared by immunoSEQ multiplex PCR; TCRdb keeps only in-frame clonotypes and omits some of them. The data show 130,000 or so clones, roughly nine tenths seen once. Material for sequencing was PBMCs. These receptors originate from a young woman in good health and CMV-seronegative.

The chain uses TRBV7-9 and TRBJ2-5; 11 nucleotides agree with TRBD2. V lost 2 bases, J lost 2 bases, and 4 bases stayed unmatched. The germline gives CDR1 SEHNR, CDR2 FQNEAQ (reference sequence). The CDR3 loop spans 16 amino acids. CDR3 sequence: CASSLSGTSGQETQYF. DNA of the CDR3: TGTGCCAGCAGCTTATCCGGGACTAGCGGACAAGAGACCCAGTACTTC. The full variable domain, rest sourced from reference TRBV7-9 and TRBJ2-5, is DTGVSQNPRHKITKRGQNVTFRCDPISEHNRLYWYRQTLGQGPEFLTYFQNEAQLEKSRLLSDRFSAERPKGSFSTLEIQRTEQGDSAMYLCASSLSGTSGQETQYFGPGTRLLVL.

V is TRBV18 and J is TRBJ1-5; 9 nucleotides match TRBD1. Trimming cost V 3 bases and J 8 bases; bases outside gene matches: 5. Per the germline V gene, CDR1 is KGHSH and CDR2 is LQKENI. The CDR3 runs to 14 residues. CDR3 region: CASSPGTGSEPQHF. The CDR3 bases are TGTGCCAGCTCACCGGGGACAGGGTCAGAGCCCCAGCATTTT.

The chain recombines TRBV5-1 with TRBJ2-5, with 11 nucleotides matching TRBD1. The CDR3 contains 17 residues. V lost 4 bases, J lost 4 bases, and 12 bases stayed unmatched. Germline-derived CDR1 and CDR2 are SGHRS and YFSETQ. Written as DNA, the CDR3 is TGCGCCAGCAGCCAAAGGACAGGGGGCAAACTGGGAGAGACCCAGTACTTC. This translates into CASSQRTGGKLGETQYF.

The chain is built from TRBV15 and TRBJ1-1; D possibly corresponds to TRBD1 (5 bases). Germline V gene sequence: CDR1 LNHNV, CDR2 YYDKDF (reference sequence). Between the trimmed V and J ends, which lost 8 bases and 6 bases, there was a span of 16 bases. The CDR3 length is 13 residues. The CDR3 coding sequence is TGTGCCACCCAATGGAGGGGTGTCGCTGAAGCTTTCTTT. It encodes CATQWRGVAEAFF. Looking up the rest from reference TRBV15 and TRBJ1-1 gives the full variable domain: DAMVIQNPRYQVTQFGKPVTLSCSQTLNHNVMYWYQQKSSQAPKLLFHYYDKDFNNEADTPDNFQSRRPNTSFCFLDIRSPGLGDTAMYLCATQWRGVAEAFFGQGTRLTVV.

The V call is TRBV23-1, the J call TRBJ2-7; 7 positions match TRBD1. TRBV23-1 is designated an ORF whose function remains uncertain. The CDR3 covers 16 residues. J was trimmed by 2 bases and V by 4 bases; bases with no gene match: 11. The CDR3 DNA reads TGCGCCAGCAGTCCTAAATTGGGCCAGGGGGCCTACGAGCAGTACTTC. It codes for CASSPKLGQGAYEQYF.

J is TRBJ2-5 and V is TRBV5-1; 9 bases map to TRBD1. Germline-derived CDR1 and CDR2 are SGHRS and YFSETQ. The CDR3 spans 14 residues. V was pared by 4 bases and J by 5 bases, with 6 bases of the junction left unmatched. CDR3: CASSEGTGMETQYF. The CDR3 DNA is TGCGCCAGCAGCGAAGGGACAGGGATGGAGACCCAGTACTTC.

This chain uses TRBV9 with TRBJ2-1; 12 nucleotides align to TRBD2. Trimming at V came to 0 bases and at J to 5 bases, leaving 0 bases not matched to a gene. Germline V CDR1 and CDR2: SGDLS, YYNGEE. The CDR3 is 15 amino acids. CDR3 nucleotide sequence: TGTGCCAGCAGCGTAGCTAGCGGGGGGGACAATGAGCAGTTCTTC. Translating gives CASSVASGGDNEQFF.

This clone was recorded once. This chain joins TRBV5-1 and TRBJ2-2, with 11 bases that match TRBD1. The germline CDR1 and CDR2 sequences are SGHRS and YFSETQ. The CDR3 contains 15 residues. After removal of 4 bases from V and 5 bases from J, the junction contained 4 bases not matched to a gene. The CDR3 region is CASSQGQGVTGELFF. The CDR3 region has the DNA TGCGCCAGCAGCCAGGGACAGGGGGTTACCGGGGAGCTGTTTTTT.

DNA for the CDR3: TGTGCCAGCAGCACCACAGGGCAGTCCTATAATTCACCCCTCCACTTT. This codes for CASSTTGQSYNSPLHF. The V call is TRBV5-6, the J call TRBJ1-6, with D possibly TRBD1 on 6 matching bases. Trimming took 4 bases from V and 1 from J, leaving 12 bases between them. CDR3 size: 16 residues. The germline V gene has CDR1 SGHDT and CDR2 YYEEEE.

The V and J genes are TRBV4-2 and TRBJ1-5; D possibly corresponds to TRBD1 (5 bases). Germline-derived CDR1 and CDR2 are LGHNA and YNFKEQ. The CDR3 runs 16 residues. Deletions cut 0 bases from V and 9 bases from J, with 18 bases between. The CDR3, as DNA: TGTGCCAGCAGCCAAGAACGGGGACTGGGAGAGAGGCCCCAGCATTTT. This encodes CASSQERGLGERPQHF.

J is TRBJ2-7 and V is TRBV7-9; D is possibly TRBD1 (5 bases). This CDR3 is 15 amino acids long. V was clipped by 2 bases and J by 7 bases, with 18 bases between them. Germline V CDR1 and CDR2: SEHNR, FQNEAQ (reference sequence). This CDR3 reads CASSLSADRPLEQYF. The CDR3, as DNA: TGTGCCAGCAGCTTAAGCGCAGACAGACCTCTTGAGCAGTACTTC.

The rearrangement joins TRBV6-6 to TRBJ2-7; 10 bases match TRBD1. Germline V CDR1 and CDR2: MNHNY, SVGAGI (reference sequence). The V and J ends lost 5 bases and 3 bases, in that order; junction bases with no gene match: 4. The CDR3 runs 14 residues. CDR3 loop: CASSPGQGIYEQYF. CDR3 in DNA: TGTGCCAGCAGTCCGGGACAGGGGATCTACGAGCAGTACTTC.

The rearrangement uses TRBV6-6 and TRBJ1-5; D is uncertain. Germline loops: CDR1 MNHNY, CDR2 SVGAGI (reference sequence). The CDR3 has 14 amino acids. V lost 0 bases, J lost 11 bases, and 14 bases lay in between. The CDR3 sequence is CASSYSTIVSAQHF. The DNA of the CDR3 is TGTGCCAGCAGTTACTCGACTATTGTCAGTGCCCAGCATTTT.

The J gene is TRBJ2-1, the V gene TRBV5-1, with 11 bases lining up with TRBD2. The J segment lost 5 bases and the V segment lost 1 base, leaving 2 bases of the junction unmatched. CDR3 length equals 15 residues. Germline V lookup: CDR1 SGHRS, CDR2 YFSETQ. This CDR3 is CASSLPGLADNEQFF. CDR3 bases: TGCGCCAGCAGCTTGCCGGGACTAGCGGACAATGAGCAGTTCTTC.

The chain carries TRBV6-5 and TRBJ1-2; possible D gene TRBD1, 5 bases. Deletions cut 2 bases from V and 3 bases from J, with 10 bases between. The CDR3 is 14 amino acids. Germline V gives CDR1 MNHEY, CDR2 SVGAGI. CDR3 in amino acids: CASSYQGSDYGYTF. In nucleotides, the CDR3 is TGTGCCAGCAGTTACCAGGGATCGGACTATGGCTACACCTTC.